A selection of T cell receptor beta chains follows, all from one sample in a study of siplizumab effects on memory and regulatory T cells. Only in-frame clones appear in the TCRdb table, and some are missing; sequencing was by immunoSEQ multiplex PCR. The sample carries 85,000 to 130,000 clones, about 93% recorded once. Sequencing was done on a sample of Tregs sorted from blood. The receptor source for this set is a human donor in good health. CDR3s include the opening cysteine and the closing phenylalanine or tryptophan. A D gene is named only where the DNA matches it firmly. Clone size is stated in some rows and not others, as once, few, many or a class when expanded.

TRBD1 | . | TRBJ2-2 | TRBV19 | CASKTGKNTGELFF | TGTGCCAGTAAGACAGGGAAGAACACCGGGGAGCTGTTTTTT
TRBD2 | . | TRBJ2-3 | TRBV11-3 | CASSPTGGRTRMYTQYF | TGTGCCAGCAGCCCCACCGGCGGGAGGACCCGGATGTATACGCAGTATTTT
. | . | TRBJ1-2 | TRBV9 | CASSAPGKVGYGYTF | TGTGCCAGCAGCGCCCCGGGTAAAGTCGGCTATGGCTACACCTTC
. | . | TRBJ1-3 | TRBV30 | CAWRFRSGNTIYF | TGTGCCTGGAGGTTCCGCTCTGGAAACACCATATATTTT
. | . | TRBJ1-6 | TRBV7-6 | CASSLVMGAIGAPLHF | TGTGCCAGCAGCTTAGTGATGGGGGCTATTGGAGCACCCCTCCACTTT
. | . | TRBJ2-7 | TRBV18 | CASSQGLRSYEQYF | TGTGCCAGCTCACAAGGACTACGATCCTACGAGCAGTACTTC
TRBD2 | . | TRBJ2-1 | TRBV28 | CASSRRGSTDEQFF | TGTGCCAGCAGTCGCCGCGGGAGTACCGATGAGCAGTTCTTC
. | once | TRBJ1-2 | TRBV9 | CASSVGVGFSYGYTF | TGTGCCAGCAGCGTAGGGGTAGGGTTTAGCTATGGCTACACCTTC
. | . | TRBJ2-5 | TRBV5-4 | CASSPAGVQETQYF | TGTGCCAGCAGCCCTGCCGGGGTACAAGAGACCCAGTACTTC
. | few | TRBJ2-1 | TRBV7-6 | CASRGLARDEQFF | TGTGCCAGCAGGGGGCTAGCCAGGGATGAGCAGTTCTTC
TRBD1 | . | TRBJ1-2 | TRBV30 | CAWKRFTGGGYTF | TGTGCCTGGAAAAGGTTTACAGGGGGAGGCTACACCTTC
. | . | TRBJ1-5 | TRBV18 | CASSPRRGNQPQHF | TGTGCCAGCTCACCCCGCAGGGGAAATCAGCCCCAGCATTTT
. | . | TRBJ2-5 | TRBV7-9 | CASRSLSVKYF | TGTGCCAGCAGGTCCCTCTCGGTCAAGTACTTC
TRBD2 | . | TRBJ2-7 | TRBV7-2 | CASSYRSGNSYEQYF | TGTGCCAGCAGCTATAGGAGCGGGAACTCCTACGAGCAGTACTTC
. | once | TRBJ1-5 | TRBV19 | CASSIRGQPQHF | TGTGCCAGTAGTATACGGGGGCAGCCCCAGCATTTT
TRBD1 | once | TRBJ1-2 | TRBV6-6 | CASSFSSGTDYGYTF | TGTGCCAGCAGTTTTTCATCCGGGACAGACTATGGCTACACCTTC
. | . | TRBJ2-3 | TRBV5-1 | CASSSGVTGYTDTQYF | TGCGCCAGCAGCTCCGGAGTAACAGGGTACACAGATACGCAGTATTTT
TRBD2 | . | TRBJ2-2 | TRBV15 | CATSRDRLAGVTGELFF | TGTGCCACCAGCAGAGATCGACTAGCGGGGGTTACCGGGGAGCTGTTTTTT
. | . | TRBJ1-5 | TRBV2 | CASSEGRISNQPQHF | TGTGCCAGCAGTGAAGGCAGGATCAGCAATCAGCCCCAGCATTTT
TRBD1 | . | TRBJ2-5 | TRBV27 | CASRPGGYLETQYF | TGTGCCAGCCGACCAGGGGGCTACCTAGAGACCCAGTACTTC
. | . | TRBJ1-1 | TRBV6-5 | CASSYVIGDTEAFF | TGTGCCAGCAGTTACGTGATCGGTGACACTGAAGCTTTCTTT
TRBD2 | . | TRBJ2-7 | TRBV7-2 | CASSLVWTSGRNEQYF | TGTGCCAGCAGCTTAGTTTGGACTAGCGGGAGAAACGAGCAGTACTTC
TRBD1 | . | TRBJ2-5 | TRBV7-2 | CASSLGNTGGQETQYF | TGTGCCAGCAGCTTAGGAAATACAGGGGGCCAAGAGACCCAGTACTTC
TRBD1 | . | TRBJ1-2 | TRBV5-5 | CASSLTGVSGGYTF | TGTGCCAGCAGCTTGACAGGGGTTAGTGGTGGCTACACCTTC
TRBD2 | . | TRBJ2-5 | TRBV11-2 | CASSLRLAGEAQYF | TGTGCCAGCAGCCTCCGACTAGCGGGAGAGGCCCAGTACTTC
TRBD1 | . | TRBJ1-2 | TRBV11-3 | CASSLGQGRQRGYTF | TGTGCCAGCAGTCTAGGACAGGGGCGGCAGAGGGGCTACACCTTC
. | . | TRBJ2-7 | TRBV14 | CASSQRGGVGGWSEQYF | TGTGCCAGCAGCCAAAGAGGCGGAGTCGGGGGATGGAGCGAGCAGTACTTC